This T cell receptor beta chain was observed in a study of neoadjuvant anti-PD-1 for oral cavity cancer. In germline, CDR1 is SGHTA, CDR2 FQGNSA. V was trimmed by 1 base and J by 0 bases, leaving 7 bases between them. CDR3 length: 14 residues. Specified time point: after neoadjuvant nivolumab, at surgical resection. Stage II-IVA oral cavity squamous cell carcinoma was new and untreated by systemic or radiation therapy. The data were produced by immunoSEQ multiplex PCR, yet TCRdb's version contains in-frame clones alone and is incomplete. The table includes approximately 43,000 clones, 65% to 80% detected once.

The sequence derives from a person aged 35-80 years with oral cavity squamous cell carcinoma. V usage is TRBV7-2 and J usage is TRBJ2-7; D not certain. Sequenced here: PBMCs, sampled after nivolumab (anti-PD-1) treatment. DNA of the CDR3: TGTGCCAGCAGCTTAGGCGGAATCTCCTACGAGCAGTACTTC. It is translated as CASSLGGISYEQYF.